A selection of T cell receptor beta chains follows, all from one sample in a study of cytomegalovirus exposure and HLA in healthy donors. Assay used: immunoSEQ multiplex PCR; TCRdb lists only in-frame clones, some missing. The sample lists 130,000 to 150,000 clones; approximately 80% were seen once. Material for sequencing was PBMCs. These receptors were obtained from a boy aged 2 to 9 in good health and CMV-seronegative. Both conserved end residues are part of each CDR3. The order of the fields is clone size, V gene, D gene, CDR3 length, J gene, CDR3 DNA, CDR3 protein. The D gene is left open where the match is weak. Only some rows state a clone size, as once, few, many or a class for expanded clones.

abundance: -
v_gene: TRBV5-4
d_gene: -
len: 16
j_gene: TRBJ1-6
CDR3nt: TGTGCCAGCAGCTTGGTTTCAGGGTTTTTCAATTCACCCCTCCACTTT
CDR3aa: CASSLVSGFFNSPLHF

abundance: -
v_gene: TRBV18
d_gene: -
len: 12
j_gene: TRBJ2-5
CDR3nt: TGTGCCAGCTCATCGTACCAAGAGACCCAGTACTTC
CDR3aa: CASSSYQETQYF

abundance: -
v_gene: TRBV28
d_gene: -
len: 13
j_gene: TRBJ2-7
CDR3nt: TGTGCCAGCAGCTTGACAGACTTCTACGAGCAGTACTTC
CDR3aa: CASSLTDFYEQYF

abundance: -
v_gene: TRBV5-4
d_gene: TRBD1
len: 14
j_gene: TRBJ1-3
CDR3nt: TGTGCCAGCAGACGGACAGGGACTGGAAACACCATATATTTT
CDR3aa: CASRRTGTGNTIYF

abundance: few
v_gene: TRBV2
d_gene: -
len: 13
j_gene: TRBJ1-5
CDR3nt: TGTGCCAGCAGTGCCTATAGCAATCAGCCCCAGCATTTT
CDR3aa: CASSAYSNQPQHF

abundance: -
v_gene: TRBV10-2
d_gene: TRBD2
len: 16
j_gene: TRBJ2-7
CDR3nt: TGCGCCAGCAGTGAGTCGACTAGCGGGACTTTCTACGAGCAGTACTTC
CDR3aa: CASSESTSGTFYEQYF

abundance: -
v_gene: TRBV5-4
d_gene: TRBD2
len: 15
j_gene: TRBJ2-1
CDR3nt: TGTGCCAGCAGCTTGCAGCGGGGGACCTACAATGAGCAGTTCTTC
CDR3aa: CASSLQRGTYNEQFF

abundance: -
v_gene: TRBV11-3
d_gene: -
len: 13
j_gene: TRBJ2-1
CDR3nt: TGTGCCAGCAGCTTCGGGGGATACAATGAGCAGTTCTTC
CDR3aa: CASSFGGYNEQFF

abundance: once
v_gene: TRBV7-9
d_gene: -
len: 15
j_gene: TRBJ2-1
CDR3nt: TGTGCCGTTTTGGTAAGGGGGGGCCCGCCCAATGAGCAGTTCTTC
CDR3aa: CAVLVRGGPPNEQFF

abundance: -
v_gene: TRBV19
d_gene: TRBD1
len: 18
j_gene: TRBJ1-4
CDR3nt: TGTGCCAGTAGTATCCGGTCGACAGGGGTGGCGACTAATGAAAAACTGTTTTTT
CDR3aa: CASSIRSTGVATNEKLFF

abundance: -
v_gene: TRBV28
d_gene: TRBD1
len: 19
j_gene: TRBJ1-5
CDR3nt: TGTGCCAGCAGATTCCTCGGGGACAGGGGTTTTATCAGCAATCAGCCCCAGCATTTT
CDR3aa: CASRFLGDRGFISNQPQHF

abundance: -
v_gene: TRBV11-2
d_gene: -
len: 14
j_gene: TRBJ2-1
CDR3nt: TGTGCCAGCAGCTTATCCAGGGGTAGGAATGAGCAGTTCTTC
CDR3aa: CASSLSRGRNEQFF

abundance: -
v_gene: TRBV5-1
d_gene: -
len: 17
j_gene: TRBJ2-3
CDR3nt: TGCGCCAGCAGCTTGGTTCCTAGGATCGTGAGCACAGATACGCAGTATTTT
CDR3aa: CASSLVPRIVSTDTQYF

abundance: -
v_gene: TRBV2
d_gene: TRBD2
len: 14
j_gene: TRBJ2-3
CDR3nt: TGTGCCAGCAGTGTACTAGCGGGCACAGATACGCAGTATTTT
CDR3aa: CASSVLAGTDTQYF

abundance: -
v_gene: TRBV2
d_gene: TRBD2
len: 18
j_gene: TRBJ2-1
CDR3nt: TGTGCCAGCAGTCCTTATCCGAGCGGGATGAGCTCCTACAATGAGCAGTTCTTC
CDR3aa: CASSPYPSGMSSYNEQFF

abundance: -
v_gene: TRBV11-3
d_gene: TRBD2
len: 19
j_gene: TRBJ2-1
CDR3nt: TGTGCCAGCAGCTTACAAGTTAGGGATAGCGGGAGGGTCTACAATGAGCAGTTCTTC
CDR3aa: CASSLQVRDSGRVYNEQFF

abundance: -
v_gene: TRBV5-6
d_gene: TRBD1
len: 16
j_gene: TRBJ2-7
CDR3nt: TGTGCCAGCAGCGAAGCCGGGACAGGGGCAGACTACGAGCAGTACTTC
CDR3aa: CASSEAGTGADYEQYF

abundance: -
v_gene: TRBV2
d_gene: -
len: 15
j_gene: TRBJ1-1
CDR3nt: TGTGCCAGCAGTGTTTATTCTCGCAGGAACACTGAAGCTTTCTTT
CDR3aa: CASSVYSRRNTEAFF